One and the same sample provided the 30 T cell receptor beta chains below, sequenced in a study of shared clonotypes between healthy human individuals (dated by TCRdb to between 2020 and 2021). The library was produced with the immunoSEQ multiplex PCR assay. As stored in TCRdb, this immuneACCESS dataset retains in-frame rearrangements with V and J assigned. A fraction of the clones does not appear; measured against another copy, unresolved V genes explain less than half of the discrepancy, and the remainder lacks a known reason. The sample records more than 2 million clones, around 96% of which are singletons. The biggest ten clones account for about 1.1% of the sample. CD8 naive samples were CD45RO-negative cells positively selected for CCR7, giving a CD45RA+CCR7+ population that excluded TemRA cells. Specimen: naive CD8+ T cells sorted from blood. The cell subset or site label corresponds to: CD45RA+CCR7+. The receptors were sampled from a man younger than 30 in good health.

The chain has TRBV5-4 and TRBJ2-7; 8 nucleotides line up with TRBD2. Germline V gene sequence: CDR1 SGHNT, CDR2 YYREEE (reference sequence). This CDR3 has 14 amino acids. V lost 4 bases to trimming and J lost 6 bases; unmatched junction nucleotides: 9. CDR3 nucleotide sequence: TGTGCCAGCAGCCCCGCGGCGGGAGGTTTCGAGCAGTACTTC. It encodes CASSPAAGGFEQYF.

V is TRBV13 and J is TRBJ2-7, with 10 positions matching TRBD1. This CDR3 comprises 15 residues. With 2 bases clipped from V and 3 bases from J, the junction kept 4 bases outside the gene matches. Germline CDR1 PRHDT, CDR2 FYEKMQ (reference sequence). CDR3 amino acids: CASSLMTGGIYEQYF. CDR3 coding DNA: TGTGCCAGCAGCTTAATGACAGGGGGCATCTACGAGCAGTACTTC.

This chain uses TRBV7-6 with TRBJ2-7, with TRBD1 identical over 8 bases. This CDR3 has 14 amino acids. Trimming took 0 bases from V and 7 from J; bases not matched to a gene: 5. Germline CDR1 reads SGHVS; CDR2 reads FNYEAQ. The CDR3 nucleotides read TGTGCCAGCAGCTTAGCGGGACAGGAAAGTGAGCAGTACTTC. Translated: CASSLAGQESEQYF.

Comments on this clone: The sample has other DNA sequences that encode this CDR3 too. CDR3 sequence (DNA): TGTGCCAGCAGTGAGGGGGAAGGAGAGCAGTACTTC. Residues: CASSEGEGEQYF. The rearrangement joins TRBV2 to TRBJ2-7; D tentatively reads TRBD1 or TRBD2 (5 bases each). In germline, CDR1 is SNHLY, CDR2 FYNNEI. The V end lost 3 bases, the J end lost 7 bases, and 10 bases lay between the germline ends. The CDR3 length is 12 residues.

The chain recombines TRBV6-5 with TRBJ2-7; possibly TRBD1 for D (5 bases). This CDR3 comprises 16 residues. V lost 0 bases, J lost 3 bases, and 15 bases lay in between. Germline CDR1 and CDR2: MNHEY and SVGAGI. The CDR3 spells CASSYSLPGILYEQYF. As DNA, the CDR3 is TGTGCCAGCAGTTACTCTTTACCAGGGATACTCTACGAGCAGTACTTC.

The V gene is TRBV7-9, the J gene TRBJ2-7; 10 nucleotides agree with TRBD1. This CDR3 has 15 residues. Germline V lookup: CDR1 SEHNR, CDR2 FQNEAQ (reference sequence). The ends lost 5 bases at V and 6 bases at J; junction bases unmatched: 10. CDR3 sequence reads: CASSPLDRGLLEQYF. CDR3 in DNA: TGTGCCAGCAGCCCCCTCGACAGGGGGCTTCTCGAGCAGTACTTC.

This rearrangement joins TRBV5-1 to TRBJ2-7; D is ambiguous. CDR3 length: 12 amino acids. Germline values: CDR1 SGHRS, CDR2 YFSETQ. The germline V and J ends were trimmed by 3 bases and 2 bases, with 6 bases remaining between them. The chain's CDR3 is CASSSSAYEQYF. CDR3 coding DNA: TGCGCCAGCAGCTCTTCAGCCTACGAGCAGTACTTC. Complete variable domain (other parts from reference TRBV5-1 and TRBJ2-7): KAGVTQTPRYLIKTRGQQVTLSCSPISGHRSVSWYQQTPGQGLQFLFEYFSETQRNKGNFPGRFSGRQFSNSRSEMNVSTLELGDSALYLCASSSSAYEQYFGPGTRLTVT.

The chain couples TRBV11-2 to TRBJ2-3, with TRBD1 matching 8 bases. The V gene's germline CDR1 is SGHAT and CDR2 FQNNGV. This CDR3 contains 17 residues. The ends lost 1 base at V and 1 base at J; junction bases unmatched: 7. CDR3 region: CASSLGTGGKGTDTQYF. The CDR3 DNA is TGTGCCAGCAGCTTAGGAACAGGGGGTAAAGGCACAGATACGCAGTATTTT.

This clone was observed once. The V call is TRBV9, the J call TRBJ2-3, with D perhaps TRBD1 or TRBD2 (5 bases each). CDR1 SGDLS and CDR2 YYNGEE come from the germline V gene. The CDR3 covers 14 residues. Trimming stripped 3 bases from V and 4 bases from J, with 12 bases between. The DNA of the CDR3 is TGTGCCAGCAGCGGAGGGGATACGGCAGATACGCAGTATTTT. Protein sequence: CASSGGDTADTQYF. Combining the CDR3 with reference TRBV9 and TRBJ2-3 gives the whole variable domain DSGVTQTPKHLITATGQRVTLRCSPRSGDLSVYWYQQSLDQGLQFLIQYYNGEERAKGNILERFSAQQFPDLHSELNLSSLELGDSALYFCASSGGDTADTQYFGPGTRLTVL.

The gene calls are TRBV6-6 and TRBJ1-3; 8 bases match TRBD1. The CDR3 length is 15 residues. Germline assignment: CDR1 MNHNY and CDR2 SVGAGI (reference sequence). The trim removed 5 bases at V and 4 bases at J, leaving 7 bases unmatched. In DNA form, the CDR3 reads TGTGCCAGCAGTCGACAGGGGCCAGGAGGAAACACCATATATTTT. Translated, it gives CASSRQGPGGNTIYF.

The chain has TRBV6-5 and TRBJ1-3; D gene unclear. The germline V gene encodes CDR1 MNHEY and CDR2 SVGAGI. CDR3 length equals 11 residues. V was trimmed by 8 bases and J by 2 bases, leaving 4 bases between them. The CDR3 coding sequence is TGTGCCAGCGGGCCTGGAAACACCATATATTTT. Amino acid sequence: CASGPGNTIYF.

The rearrangement uses TRBV27 and TRBJ2-1; a possible D gene is TRBD1 (6 bases). Germline lookup yields CDR1 MNHEY and CDR2 SMNVEV (reference sequence). The V end was cut by 3 bases, the J end by 4 bases, with 10 bases between. This CDR3 has 14 amino acids. CDR3 residues: CASSLDRLYNEQFF. The DNA of the CDR3 is TGTGCCAGCAGTTTGGACAGATTGTACAATGAGCAGTTCTTC.

This chain uses TRBV11-3 with TRBJ2-2; D ambiguous. Germline V CDR1 and CDR2: SGHNT, YENEEA. Trimming removed 4 bases from V and 3 bases from J, with 3 bases in between. The CDR3 has 12 residues. CDR3 sequence reads: CASSSHTGELFF. As DNA, the CDR3 is TGTGCCAGCAGCTCCCACACCGGGGAGCTGTTTTTT.

V and J are TRBV4-1 and TRBJ1-6, with a weak D call TRBD1 (5 bases). The CDR3 has 17 amino acids. CDR1 MGHRA and CDR2 YSYEKL come from the germline V gene. V was cut by 1 base and J by 5 bases, with 15 bases left in between. The CDR3: CASSQGPTDSNNSPLHF. Here the CDR3 DNA reads TGCGCCAGCAGCCAAGGCCCCACTGACAGTAATAATTCACCCCTCCACTTT.

This clone occurred once. The V and J genes are TRBV4-1 and TRBJ2-7; 8 positions match TRBD1. V shed 2 bases, J shed 4 bases, and the junction held 10 bases outside the gene matches. Germline loops: CDR1 MGHRA, CDR2 YSYEKL. The CDR3 totals 16 residues. CDR3 sequence: CASSQPQTGVGYEQYF. Here the CDR3 DNA reads TGCGCCAGCAGCCAACCCCAGACAGGGGTAGGGTACGAGCAGTACTTC.

The chain carries TRBV27 and TRBJ2-7; D is uncertain. The V end lost 3 bases, the J end lost 3 bases, and 9 bases lay between the germline ends. This CDR3 comprises 13 residues. Germline CDR1 reads MNHEY; CDR2 reads SMNVEV (reference sequence). CDR3 sequence reads: CASSFQERYEQYF. Here the CDR3 DNA reads TGTGCCAGCAGTTTTCAGGAGCGCTACGAGCAGTACTTC.

The chain has TRBV19 and TRBJ2-6, with D unclear. The germline V gene has CDR1 LNHDA and CDR2 SQIVND (reference sequence). This CDR3 spans 17 amino acids. Trimming took off 0 bases at V and 2 bases at J, with 11 bases between the two ends. The CDR3 nucleotides are TGTGCCAGTAGTATAGATATAGAGGTCGCTGGGGCCAACGTCCTGACTTTC. Residues: CASSIDIEVAGANVLTF.

This chain joins TRBV4-1 and TRBJ2-5, with D perhaps matching TRBD1 or TRBD2 (7 bases each). This CDR3 contains 15 residues. Germline CDR1 reads MGHRA; CDR2 reads YSYEKL. The V end was cut by 5 bases, the J end by 5 bases, with 18 bases between. CDR3 protein: CASSFINRGGETQYF. The CDR3 DNA follows: TGCGCCAGCAGCTTTATCAACAGGGGAGGGGAGACCCAGTACTTC.

This rearrangement joins TRBV5-1 to TRBJ2-3; no clear D. Trimming took off 0 bases at V and 1 base at J, with 6 bases between the two ends. There are 14 residues in the CDR3. Germline V CDR1 and CDR2: SGHRS, YFSETQ. DNA of the CDR3: TGCGCCAGCAGCTTGGGGTATGGCACAGATACGCAGTATTTT. It specifies CASSLGYGTDTQYF.

The V and J genes are TRBV2 and TRBJ2-3, with a weak D call TRBD2 (6 bases). The CDR3 runs to 12 residues. With 9 bases removed from V and 1 base from J, the gap between germline ends came to 8 bases. The germline V gene encodes CDR1 SNHLY and CDR2 FYNNEI. The CDR3 coding sequence is TGTGCCAGGCGGGACCGCACAGATACGCAGTATTTT. It encodes CARRDRTDTQYF.

As concerns this clone: A clone one base away is much larger, so this may be a read error. The chain uses TRBV6-5 and TRBJ2-7; TRBD1 agrees at 10 bases. Germline-derived CDR1 and CDR2 are MNHEY and SVGAGI. CDR3 length equals 13 residues. V lost 6 bases, J lost 3 bases, and 2 bases stayed unmatched. The CDR3 coding sequence is TGTGCCAGCAGCCGGGACAGGGGCTACGAGCAGTACTTC. As protein: CASSRDRGYEQYF.

The genes are TRBV6-1 and TRBJ1-3; D unresolved. V was pared by 2 bases and J by 2 bases, with 10 bases between. In germline, CDR1 is MNHNS, CDR2 SASEGT. This CDR3 has 15 residues. The CDR3 DNA is TGTGCCAGCAGTGAATACCAGAGTACTGGAAACACCATATATTTT. This translates into CASSEYQSTGNTIYF.

The rearrangement links TRBV2 to TRBJ1-2; no definite D call. Trimming left V 4 bases short and J 4 bases short, with 10 bases between. The CDR3 has 13 amino acids. Looked up from germline, CDR1 is SNHLY and CDR2 is FYNNEI. The CDR3 spells CASSGAETYGYTF. The CDR3 DNA follows: TGTGCCAGCAGTGGCGCGGAGACCTATGGCTACACCTTC.

This clone was found once. Here the CDR3 reads CASSSSGGRTGELFF. Written as DNA, the CDR3 is TGTGCCAGCAGCTCCTCGGGGGGCCGGACCGGGGAGCTGTTTTTT. This chain joins TRBV11-2 and TRBJ2-2, with D possibly TRBD2 on 7 matching bases. Deletions cut 4 bases from V and 5 bases from J, with 14 bases between. The CDR3 consists of 15 residues. The V gene's germline CDR1 is SGHAT and CDR2 FQNNGV.

The rearrangement joins TRBV13 to TRBJ2-7; the D is unclear. V was cut by 0 bases and J by 6 bases, with 12 bases left in between. This CDR3 has 14 amino acids. Looked up from germline, CDR1 is PRHDT and CDR2 is FYEKMQ (reference sequence). The chain's CDR3 is CASSLGVQVSEQYF. The CDR3 nucleotides are TGTGCCAGCAGCTTAGGGGTCCAAGTCTCCGAGCAGTACTTC. Full variable domain (remainder filled in from reference TRBV13 and TRBJ2-7): AAGVIQSPRHLIKEKRETATLKCYPIPRHDTVYWYQQGPGQDPQFLISFYEKMQSDKGSIPDRFSAQQFSDYHSELNMSSLELGDSALYFCASSLGVQVSEQYFGPGTRLTVT.

Turning to this clone: Additional DNA sequences in this sample encode the identical CDR3. The chain couples TRBV13 to TRBJ2-3; D is undetermined. The germline V gene encodes CDR1 PRHDT and CDR2 FYEKMQ (reference sequence). This CDR3 comprises 13 residues. V was pared by 0 bases and J by 4 bases, with 5 bases between. In DNA, the CDR3 is TGTGCCAGCAGCTTAGGCCTACCAGATACGCAGTATTTT. This encodes CASSLGLPDTQYF.

The chain is built from TRBV7-8 and TRBJ2-3; 10 positions match TRBD2. CDR1 is SGHVS, CDR2 FQNEAQ, per germline. V lost 1 base to trimming and J lost 6 bases; unmatched junction nucleotides: 7. The CDR3 length is 16 residues. The CDR3 reads CASSLDSGRYGDTQYF. CDR3 nucleotide sequence: TGTGCCAGCAGCTTAGATAGCGGGAGGTATGGGGATACGCAGTATTTT.

For this clone: Other DNA sequences in this specimen translate into the identical CDR3. The V call is TRBV27, the J call TRBJ2-7, with 9 bases aligning to TRBD2. The trim removed 5 bases at V and 1 base at J, leaving 9 bases unmatched. The CDR3 covers 16 residues. Germline CDR1 reads MNHEY; CDR2 reads SMNVEV (reference sequence). The DNA of the CDR3 is TGTGCCAGCAGTCCTTCTAGCGGGGCTATATCCTACGAGCAGTACTTC. It codes for CASSPSSGAISYEQYF.

The V and J genes are TRBV27 and TRBJ2-5, with D uncertain. The CDR3 totals 14 residues. V lost 0 bases and J 4 bases, leaving 9 bases between the germline ends. CDR1 MNHEY and CDR2 SMNVEV come from the germline V gene (reference sequence). This chain's CDR3 is CASSLSSGAETQYF. The CDR3 nucleotides are TGTGCCAGCAGTTTATCGTCCGGTGCAGAGACCCAGTACTTC.

The chain links TRBV6-5 to TRBJ2-1; no definite D call. Looked up from germline, CDR1 is MNHEY and CDR2 is SVGAGI. This CDR3 spans 15 amino acids. V was trimmed by 7 bases and J by 7 bases, leaving 20 bases between them. CDR3 sequence (DNA): TGTGCCAGCACCTCCGGGCCAATAAAAAAAAATGAGCAGTTCTTC. This encodes CASTSGPIKKNEQFF.